A few counts support the clone carrying this TCR beta chain. The sample belongs to a study of blood T cell repertoires in COVID-19. In the authors' methods: The authors estimated nucleated cell counts from reference gene primer amplification. Using immunoSEQ multiplex PCR, the repertoire was profiled, and TCRdb retains in-frame clones only, with some absent. The V and J calls and clone size are taken from that table; D and trimming were inferred from the DNA. The table includes about 250,000 clones, roughly 80% detected once. The sample consisted of PBMCs or T cells enriched from blood (not recorded which). This TCR was recovered from a man in his forties who had been exposed to COVID-19.

CDR3 sequence reads: CASCRGGLTNEKLFF. The CDR3 DNA follows: TGCGCCAGCTGTAGGGGGGGTTTGACTAATGAAAAACTGTTTTTT. J is TRBJ1-4 and V is TRBV5-1; D is possibly TRBD1 (6 bases). With 7 bases removed from V and 2 bases from J, the gap between germline ends came to 15 bases. The V gene's germline CDR1 is SGHRS and CDR2 YFSETQ. The CDR3 runs to 15 residues.